This passage covers 11 T cell receptor beta chains from one sample sequenced in a study of blood T cells in healthy people across ages. Then a second PCR, running roughly 6 to 12 cycles, was carried out with a sample-barcoded 5' primer and a J-beta primer mix. One entry per CDR3 protein results from TCRdb running MiXCR on the 5' RACE reads. This sample has more than 750,000 distinct CDR3 sequences; 29% occur once, and the top ten carry approximately 10%. A further study also used this sample, focusing on T cells of mothers and their children.

The specimen was blood. Receptors were obtained from a woman in her 40s in good health.

The chain couples TRBV9 to TRBJ2-5, with 13 bases that match TRBD2. Germline lookup yields CDR1 SGDLS and CDR2 YYNGEE. The CDR3 loop spans 16 amino acids. The V gene end was trimmed by 3 bases and the J gene end by 2 bases; junction bases not matched to a gene: 4. The CDR3 reads CASSATLAGGQETQYF. Here the CDR3 DNA reads TGTGCCAGCAGCGCGACACTAGCGGGGGGGCAAGAGACCCAGTACTTC.

V usage is TRBV29-1 and J usage is TRBJ2-2; TRBD1 agrees at 7 bases. After removal of 4 bases from V and 5 bases from J, the junction contained 4 bases not matched to a gene. Germline CDR1 reads SQVTM; CDR2 reads ANQGSEA. The CDR3 is 13 amino acids. The CDR3 loop reads CSVGQGRTGELFF. The CDR3 region has the DNA TGCAGCGTTGGACAGGGCCGAACCGGGGAGCTGTTTTTT.

This clonotype was counted a few times. V usage is TRBV6-5 and J usage is TRBJ2-1, with D perhaps TRBD1 (5 bases). With 5 bases removed from V and 7 bases from J, the gap between germline ends came to 12 bases. CDR3 size: 13 residues. In germline, CDR1 is MNHEY, CDR2 SVGAGI. The CDR3 spells CASSQTVWNEQFF. The CDR3 coding sequence is TGTGCCAGCAGTCAGACAGTTTGGAATGAGCAGTTCTTC.

As concerns this clonotype: Given a much more abundant clone one base away, this may be a read error. This sequence joins TRBV28 and TRBJ2-7, with 9 bases lining up with TRBD1. The length of the CDR3 is 14 residues. With 6 bases clipped from V and 7 bases from J, the junction kept 10 bases outside the gene matches. Per germline, CDR1 MDHEN and CDR2 SYDVKM. The CDR3, as DNA: TGTGCCAGCAGGTCCCGGACAGGGGCGGGGGAGCAGTACTTC. Protein: CASRSRTGAGEQYF.

This clonotype was picked up a small number of times. The CDR3 DNA follows: TGCAGCGGTAAGACAGGGATCTACGAGCAGTACTTC. This codes for CSGKTGIYEQYF. This chain links TRBV29-1 with TRBJ2-7, with 7 bases fitting TRBD1. V trimming: 7 bases; J trimming: 3 bases; junction bases outside the gene matches: 6. Germline V lookup: CDR1 SQVTM, CDR2 ANQGSEA. CDR3 length: 12 amino acids.

This clonotype was found many times. This chain joins TRBV3-1 and TRBJ2-3; TRBD1 matches at 7 bases. The junction had 4 bases not matched to a gene; V was cut back by 4 bases and J by 0 bases. There are 15 residues in the CDR3. The germline V gene encodes CDR1 LGHDT and CDR2 YNNKEL (reference sequence). The CDR3 DNA reads as TGTGCCAGCAGCCCTAGACAGGGAAGCACAGATACGCAGTATTTT. Amino acid sequence: CASSPRQGSTDTQYF.

Concerning this clonotype itself: This may come from a read error, since a much larger clone is one base off. The chain has TRBV29-1 and TRBJ2-1; D is uncertain. Judging by the DNA end, TRBJ2-7 fits better; the J call may be wrong. This CDR3 is 12 amino acids long. The V gene's germline CDR1 is SQVTM and CDR2 ANQGSEA. In nucleotides, the CDR3 is TGCAGCGTTGAAGTTTCCTACAATGAGCAGTACTTC. Its translation: CSVEVSYNEQYF.

The chain employs TRBV7-9 and TRBJ2-1; D is unclear. The CDR3 runs 14 residues. CDR1 and CDR2 (germline): SEHNR, FQNEAQ (reference sequence). Trimming removed 3 bases at V and 7 bases at J, with 13 bases between. CDR3 sequence: CASSLGQGWNEQFF. The CDR3 DNA reads TGTGCCAGCAGCTTGGGCCAAGGGTGGAATGAGCAGTTCTTC.

As regards this clonotype: At one boundary the junction diverges from the germline segment, which might be a read error. The V and J genes are TRBV4-2 and TRBJ2-3; TRBD2 matches at 8 bases. The CDR3 runs to 18 residues. CDR1 and CDR2 from the germline V gene are LGHNA and YNFKEQ. CDR3 nucleotide sequence: TGTGCCAGCAGCCAAGAGGGGTTACGGGGGGGAGACACAGATGCGCAGTATTTT. Its translation: CASSQEGLRGGDTDAQYF.

About this clonotype: One junction end disagrees with the germline gene, perhaps due to a read error. This chain links TRBV7-9 with TRBJ1-3, with a possible D match to TRBD1 (5 bases). The germline CDR1 and CDR2 sequences are SEHNR and FQNEAQ (reference sequence). The CDR3 totals 12 residues. The DNA for the CDR3 is TGCGGGGAGGGGAATTCTGGAAACACCATATATTTT. Its protein is CGEGNSGNTIYF.

This sequence joins TRBV28 and TRBJ1-2; tentatively, D is TRBD1 (5 bases). The V gene lost 3 bases and the J gene lost 4 bases, with 15 bases spanning the gap. The CDR3 totals 15 residues. CDR1 is MDHEN, CDR2 SYDVKM, per germline. The CDR3 here is CASSFGGSAGYGYTF. The CDR3 DNA is TGTGCCAGCAGTTTCGGGGGGTCCGCCGGCTATGGCTACACCTTC.